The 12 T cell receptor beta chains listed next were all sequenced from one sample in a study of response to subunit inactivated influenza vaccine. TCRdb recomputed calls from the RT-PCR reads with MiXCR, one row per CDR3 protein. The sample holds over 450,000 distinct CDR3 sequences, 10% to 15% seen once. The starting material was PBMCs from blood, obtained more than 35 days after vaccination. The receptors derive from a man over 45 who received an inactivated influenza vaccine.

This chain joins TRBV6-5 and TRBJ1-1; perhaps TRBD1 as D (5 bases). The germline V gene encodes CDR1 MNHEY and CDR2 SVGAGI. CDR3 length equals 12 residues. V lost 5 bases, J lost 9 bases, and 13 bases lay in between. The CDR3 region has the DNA TGTGCCAGCAGTCTCGATAGGGGCAAAGCTTTCTTT. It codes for CASSLDRGKAFF.

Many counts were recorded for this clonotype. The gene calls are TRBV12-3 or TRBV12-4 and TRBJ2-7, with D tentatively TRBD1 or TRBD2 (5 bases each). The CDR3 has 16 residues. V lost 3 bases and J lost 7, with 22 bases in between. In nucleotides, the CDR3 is TGTGCCAGCAGTTTCGAAACCGGGACCCACCACGTAGAGCAGTACTTC. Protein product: CASSFETGTHHVEQYF.

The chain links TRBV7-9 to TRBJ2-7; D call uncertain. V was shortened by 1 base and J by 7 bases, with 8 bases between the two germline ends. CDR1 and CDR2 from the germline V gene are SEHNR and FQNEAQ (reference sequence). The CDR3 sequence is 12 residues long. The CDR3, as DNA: TGTGCCAGCAGCTTAGGTCCTAGTGAGCAGTACTTC. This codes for CASSLGPSEQYF.

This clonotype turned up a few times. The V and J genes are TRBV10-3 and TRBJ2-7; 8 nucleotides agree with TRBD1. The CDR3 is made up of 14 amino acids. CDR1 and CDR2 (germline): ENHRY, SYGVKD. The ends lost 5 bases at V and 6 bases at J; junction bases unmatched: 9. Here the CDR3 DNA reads TGTGCCATCAGTCAAGATAACAGGGGGGCCGAGCAGTACTTC. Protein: CAISQDNRGAEQYF.

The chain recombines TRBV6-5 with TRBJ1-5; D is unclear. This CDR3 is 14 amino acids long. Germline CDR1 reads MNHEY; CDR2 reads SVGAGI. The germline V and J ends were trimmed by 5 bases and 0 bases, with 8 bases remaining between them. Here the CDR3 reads CASSNQYSNQPQHF. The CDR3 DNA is TGTGCCAGCAGTAATCAGTATAGCAATCAGCCCCAGCATTTT.

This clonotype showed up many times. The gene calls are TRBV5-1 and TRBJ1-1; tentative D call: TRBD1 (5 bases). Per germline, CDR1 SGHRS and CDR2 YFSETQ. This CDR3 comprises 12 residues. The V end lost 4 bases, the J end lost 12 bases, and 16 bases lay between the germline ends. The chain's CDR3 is CASSPGGTFPFF. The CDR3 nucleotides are TGCGCCAGCAGCCCAGGCGGGACTTTTCCTTTCTTT. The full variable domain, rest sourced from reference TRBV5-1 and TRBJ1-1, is KAGVTQTPRYLIKTRGQQVTLSCSPISGHRSVSWYQQTPGQGLQFLFEYFSETQRNKGNFPGRFSGRQFSNSRSEMNVSTLELGDSALYLCASSPGGTFPFFGQGTRLTVV.

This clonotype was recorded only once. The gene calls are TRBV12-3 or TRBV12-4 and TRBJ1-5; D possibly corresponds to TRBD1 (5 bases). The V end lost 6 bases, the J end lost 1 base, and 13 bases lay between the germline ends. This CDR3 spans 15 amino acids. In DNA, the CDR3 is TGTGCCAGCAGCGCCGCCGAGGGGAGCAATCAGCCCCAGCATTTT. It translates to CASSAAEGSNQPQHF.

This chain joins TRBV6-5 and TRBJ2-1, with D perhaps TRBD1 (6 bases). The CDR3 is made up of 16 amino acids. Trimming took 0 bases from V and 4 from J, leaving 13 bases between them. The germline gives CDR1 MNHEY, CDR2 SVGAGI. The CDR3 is CASSYSPRGAYNEQFF. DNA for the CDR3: TGTGCCAGCAGTTACTCGCCCAGGGGTGCTTACAATGAGCAGTTCTTC.

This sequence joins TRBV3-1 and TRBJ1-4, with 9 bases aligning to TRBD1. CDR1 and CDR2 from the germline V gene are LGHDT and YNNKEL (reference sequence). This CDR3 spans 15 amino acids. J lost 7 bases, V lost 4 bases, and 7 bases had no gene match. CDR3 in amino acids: CASSRWTGEGEKLFF. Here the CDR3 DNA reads TGTGCCAGCAGCCGATGGACAGGGGAGGGTGAAAAACTGTTTTTT. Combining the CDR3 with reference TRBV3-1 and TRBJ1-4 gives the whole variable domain DTAVSQTPKYLVTQMGNDKSIKCEQNLGHDTMYWYKQDSKKFLKIMFSYNNKELIINETVPNRFSPKSPDKAHLNLHINSLELGDSAVYFCASSRWTGEGEKLFFGSGTQLSVL.

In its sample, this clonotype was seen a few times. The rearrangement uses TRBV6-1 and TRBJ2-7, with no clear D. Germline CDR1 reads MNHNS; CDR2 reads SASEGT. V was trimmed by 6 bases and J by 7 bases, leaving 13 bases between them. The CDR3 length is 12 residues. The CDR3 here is CASREPLREQYF. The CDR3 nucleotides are TGTGCCAGCAGGGAACCACTTAGGGAGCAGTACTTC.

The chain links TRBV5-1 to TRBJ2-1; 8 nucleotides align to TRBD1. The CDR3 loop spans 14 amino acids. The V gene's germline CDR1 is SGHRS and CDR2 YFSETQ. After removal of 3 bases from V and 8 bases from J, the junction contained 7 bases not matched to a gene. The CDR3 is CASSSWTGQDEQFF. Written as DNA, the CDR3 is TGCGCCAGCAGCTCTTGGACAGGGCAGGATGAGCAGTTCTTC.

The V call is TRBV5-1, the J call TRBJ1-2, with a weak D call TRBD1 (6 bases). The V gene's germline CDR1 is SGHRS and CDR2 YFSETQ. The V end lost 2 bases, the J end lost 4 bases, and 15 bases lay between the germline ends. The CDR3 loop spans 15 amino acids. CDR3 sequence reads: CASSFGEGESYGYTF. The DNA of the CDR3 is TGCGCCAGCAGCTTTGGAGAGGGGGAGTCCTATGGCTACACCTTC.